This TCR beta chain was obtained from a study of cytomegalovirus exposure and HLA in healthy donors. General study results and limits: The authors later linked a missense DCLRE1C variant to TCR beta V- and J-gene trimming. An ancestry cluster, one associated with Asian ancestry, reportedly showed fewer N-insertions than the roughly 610-donor mean in a later analysis.

The CDR3 covers 15 residues. Germline V lookup: CDR1 MDHEN, CDR2 SYDVKM. V gave up 5 bases and J gave up 3 bases; unmatched junction bases: 6. On this clone: The antigen remains undetermined.

In the PCR, 60 Vbeta and 13 Jbeta primers were used. Clones were sequenced by immunoSEQ multiplex PCR, and TCRdb holds only the in-frame ones, with some missing. This sample has under 200,000 clones; 80% occur once, and the top ten carry 1%. The source of this sequence is a woman aged 45-59 years in good health and CMV-seropositive. This sequence joins TRBV28 and TRBJ2-7; 11 bases line up with TRBD1. The sample consisted of PBMCs. The CDR3 DNA is TGTGCCAGCAGTCTCGCCGGGACAGGGGGCTACGAGCAGTACTTC. Its translation is CASSLAGTGGYEQYF.